Below are 13 T cell receptor beta chains sequenced from a single sample in a study of T cells after yellow fever vaccination. Using its own MiXCR run on the 5' RACE reads, TCRdb lists one record per CDR3 protein. The table lists under 55,000 distinct CDR3 sequences, approximately 7% of them singletons. Sample: CD8+ T cells not binding an NS4B(214-222) dextramer, sorted from PBMCs, taken around 45 days after the first yellow fever vaccination. The receptors were sampled from a man younger than 30 who received the YFV17D yellow fever vaccine.

The chain links TRBV4-3 to TRBJ2-5; TRBD1 aligns across 8 bases. The CDR3 loop spans 14 amino acids. Germline CDR1 and CDR2: LGHNA and YSLEER. V lost 4 bases to trimming and J lost 5 bases; unmatched junction nucleotides: 6. CDR3 residues: CASSPTGGTETQYF. CDR3 sequence (DNA): TGCGCCAGCAGCCCTACAGGGGGGACGGAGACCCAGTACTTC.

Ten or more counts support this clonotype. This chain connects TRBV20-1 to TRBJ2-3; 12 bases are shared with TRBD2. The CDR3 is 14 amino acids. Germline V gives CDR1 DFQATT, CDR2 SNEGSKA (reference sequence). CDR3 protein: CSAGTSGRTDTQYF. The CDR3 nucleotides are TGCAGCGCCGGGACTAGCGGGCGCACAGATACGCAGTATTTT.

J is TRBJ1-1 and V is TRBV5-1; 8 nucleotides align to TRBD1. The CDR3 has 14 amino acids. Germline V gene sequence: CDR1 SGHRS, CDR2 YFSETQ. The trim removed 5 bases at V and 1 base at J, leaving 4 bases unmatched. The CDR3 nucleotides are TGCGCCAGCAGATACAGGGGGGAGAACACTGAAGCTTTCTTT. This gives the protein CASRYRGENTEAFF.

This clonotype was seen only a few times. The chain recombines TRBV15 with TRBJ2-1; 11 bases agree with TRBD1. CDR3 length equals 16 residues. Per germline, CDR1 LNHNV and CDR2 YYDKDF (reference sequence). The V gene end was trimmed by 1 base and the J gene end by 5 bases; junction bases not matched to a gene: 4. The CDR3: CATSRAGQGAHNEQFF. In nucleotides, the CDR3 is TGTGCCACCAGCAGAGCTGGACAGGGGGCCCACAATGAGCAGTTCTTC.

In its sample, this clonotype was seen many times. The V call is TRBV4-2, the J call TRBJ1-2; D gene unclear. Trimming pared 1 base from V and 3 bases from J, leaving 9 bases between. The CDR3 has 14 residues. Germline CDR1 is LGHNA and CDR2 is YNFKEQ. The CDR3 protein is CASSQVGTDYGYTF. The CDR3 DNA follows: TGTGCCAGCAGCCAAGTGGGCACGGACTATGGCTACACCTTC.

A few counts support this clonotype. CDR3 DNA sequence: TGCGCCAGCAGCAGGGGAGGATTGCGAGGGGACGAGCAGTACTTC. Translated: CASSRGGLRGDEQYF. The rearrangement uses TRBV5-1 and TRBJ2-7; a possible D gene is TRBD2 (6 bases). The germline V gene encodes CDR1 SGHRS and CDR2 YFSETQ. This CDR3 comprises 15 residues. V gave up 4 bases and J gave up 5 bases, with 19 bases separating them.

In this sample, this clonotype turned up many times. The chain joins TRBV27 to TRBJ2-7; a possible D gene is TRBD1 (5 bases). Trimming shortened V by 4 bases and J by 0 bases, and 7 bases separated the two germline ends. This CDR3 is built from 13 residues. Germline V CDR1 and CDR2: MNHEY, SMNVEV (reference sequence). CDR3 sequence: CASSSRDSYEQYF. Here the CDR3 DNA reads TGTGCCAGCAGTTCCAGGGACTCCTACGAGCAGTACTTC.

In this sample, this clonotype turned up many times. The chain couples TRBV14 to TRBJ2-7; D is unresolved. Germline V gene sequence: CDR1 SGHDN, CDR2 FVKESK. Between the trimmed V and J ends, which lost 8 bases and 6 bases, there was a span of 14 bases. This CDR3 has 12 residues. The CDR3 DNA reads TGTGCCAGCGTTATGTCTGCACTCGAGCAGTACGTC. Its protein product is CASVMSALEQYV.

This chain joins TRBV7-9 and TRBJ2-7, with 10 bases that match TRBD1. The CDR3 is 14 residues long. CDR1 is SEHNR, CDR2 FQNEAQ, per germline (reference sequence). V shed 5 bases and J 6 bases; nucleotides not matched to a gene: 7. The CDR3 reads CASSPRDRGGEQYV. The DNA of the CDR3 is TGTGCCAGCAGCCCTCGGGACAGGGGTGGCGAGCAGTACGTC.

This clonotype was counted only a few times. CDR3 region: CASSLGGGYTEAFF. CDR3 coding DNA: TGTGCCAGCAGTTTAGGCGGGGGGTACACTGAAGCTTTCTTT. The J gene is TRBJ1-1, the V gene TRBV12-3 or TRBV12-4; tentatively, D is TRBD1 (5 bases). Trimming stripped 1 base from V and 3 bases from J, with 9 bases between. The CDR3 is 14 residues long.

This clonotype appeared a few times. The chain uses TRBV29-1 and TRBJ2-7, with D possibly matching TRBD1 (6 bases). Per germline, CDR1 SQVTM and CDR2 ANQGSEA. The CDR3 has 12 amino acids. The V end lost 7 bases, the J end lost 1 base, and 11 bases lay between the germline ends. In nucleotides, the CDR3 is TGCAGCGCCCGACAGGAGTCCTACGAGCAGTACTTC. Its translation is CSARQESYEQYF.

On this clonotype itself: A much larger clone differs by one base, so this may be a read error. This chain uses TRBV29-1 with TRBJ2-5; weak D call: TRBD2 (5 bases). Germline lookup yields CDR1 SQVTM and CDR2 ANQGSEA. The CDR3 loop spans 11 amino acids. V lost 5 bases, J lost 9 bases, and 13 bases lay in between. The DNA for the CDR3 is TGCAGCGTTCGGGTTCTGGAGGCCCAGTACTTC. It specifies CSVRVLEAQYF.

This clonotype was seen many times. CDR3 region: CASSQVVSLAGLPVNEQFF. Written as DNA, the CDR3 is TGCGCCAGCAGCCAAGTAGTATCGCTAGCGGGGCTCCCGGTGAATGAGCAGTTCTTC. V usage is TRBV4-1 and J usage is TRBJ2-1; 9 bases align to TRBD2. CDR3 size: 19 residues. The V gene end was trimmed by 1 base and the J gene end by 7 bases; junction bases not matched to a gene: 17. Per the germline V gene, CDR1 is MGHRA and CDR2 is YSYEKL.